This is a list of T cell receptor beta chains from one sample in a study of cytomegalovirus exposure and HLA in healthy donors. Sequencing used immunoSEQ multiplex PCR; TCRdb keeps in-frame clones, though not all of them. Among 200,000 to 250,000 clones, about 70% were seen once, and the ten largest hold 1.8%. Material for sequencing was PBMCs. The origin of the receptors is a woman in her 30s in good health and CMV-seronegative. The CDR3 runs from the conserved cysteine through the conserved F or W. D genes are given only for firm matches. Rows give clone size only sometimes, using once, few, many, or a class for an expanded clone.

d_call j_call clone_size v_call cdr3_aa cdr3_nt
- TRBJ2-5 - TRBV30 CASRTTPGKPQYF TGTGCCTCCCGTACCACGCCAGGAAAGCCCCAGTACTTC
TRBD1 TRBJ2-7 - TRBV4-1 CASSQGQGDPYEQYF TGCGCCAGCAGCCAAGGCCAGGGGGATCCCTACGAGCAGTACTTC
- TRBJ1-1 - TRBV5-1 CASSPGVASNTEAFF TGCGCCAGCAGTCCCGGGGTGGCCTCGAACACTGAAGCTTTCTTT
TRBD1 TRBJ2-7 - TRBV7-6 CASSTGAPGGQSYEQYF TGTGCCAGCAGCACAGGGGCCCCAGGGGGCCAGTCCTACGAGCAGTACTTC
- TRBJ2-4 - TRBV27 CASSLGTTLAKNIQYF TGTGCCAGCAGTTTGGGGACAACTCTAGCCAAAAACATTCAGTACTTC
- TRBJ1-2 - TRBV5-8 CASSLGQNYGYTF TGTGCCAGCAGCTTGGGTCAGAACTATGGCTACACCTTC
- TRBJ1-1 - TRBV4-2 CASSQVAENTEAFF TGTGCCAGCAGCCAAGTAGCAGAGAACACTGAAGCTTTCTTT
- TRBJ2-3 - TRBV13 CASIGRGLTDTQYF TGTGCCTCCATCGGGCGGGGATTGACAGATACGCAGTATTTT
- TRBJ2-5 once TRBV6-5 CASSLFGGQETQYF TGTGCCAGCAGCCTTTTTGGAGGGCAAGAGACCCAGTACTTC
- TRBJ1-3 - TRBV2 CASSSGIPGNTIYF TGTGCCAGCAGTTCGGGGATACCTGGAAACACCATATATTTT
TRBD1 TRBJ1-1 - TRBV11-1 CASSLEDRGIGTEAFF TGTGCCAGCAGCTTAGAGGACAGGGGTATAGGCACTGAAGCTTTCTTT
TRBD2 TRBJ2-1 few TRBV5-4 CASSPPPRGYNEQFF TGTGCCAGCAGCCCCCCGCCGCGGGGGTACAATGAGCAGTTCTTC
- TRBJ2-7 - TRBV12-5 CASGPPSAWPAYEQYF TGTGCTAGTGGTCCACCATCTGCCTGGCCAGCCTACGAGCAGTACTTC
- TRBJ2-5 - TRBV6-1 CASSPFRGETQYF TGTGCCAGCAGCCCTTTTCGGGGAGAGACCCAGTACTTC
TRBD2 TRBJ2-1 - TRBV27 CASSPGLSVLVDEQFF TGTGCCAGCAGTCCGGGACTATCCGTGCTTGTGGATGAGCAGTTCTTC
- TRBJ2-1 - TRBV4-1 CASGFLSDNEQFF TGCGCCAGCGGGTTTCTTAGCGACAATGAGCAGTTCTTC
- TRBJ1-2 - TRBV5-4 CATSAGDYGYTF TGTGCCACTTCTGCCGGGGACTATGGCTACACCTTC
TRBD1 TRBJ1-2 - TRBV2 CAITSLRPGTGGSYGYTF TGTGCCATCACCAGCCTCCGGCCCGGGACAGGGGGTAGCTATGGCTACACCTTC
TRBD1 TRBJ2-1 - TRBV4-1 CASSQAGQFRDEQFF TGCGCCAGCAGCCAAGCGGGACAGTTTAGGGATGAGCAGTTCTTC
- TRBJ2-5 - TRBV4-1 CASSHGGGAVETQYF TGCGCCAGCAGCCACGGTGGCGGGGCAGTAGAGACCCAGTACTTC
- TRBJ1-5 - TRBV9 CASSVDGSNQPQHF TGTGCCAGCAGCGTAGACGGTAGCAATCAGCCCCAGCATTTT
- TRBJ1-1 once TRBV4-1 CASSQSRVSTEAFF TGCGCCAGCAGCCAGTCCAGGGTGTCCACTGAAGCTTTCTTT
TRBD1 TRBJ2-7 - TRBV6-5 CASRLRDRDEQYF TGTGCCAGCAGACTCCGGGACAGGGACGAGCAGTACTTC
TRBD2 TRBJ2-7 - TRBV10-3 CAISKKTPTSGSEQYF TGTGCCATCAGCAAAAAGACCCCGACTAGCGGGAGCGAGCAGTACTTC
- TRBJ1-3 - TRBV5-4 CASSGGLPGNTIYF TGTGCCAGCAGCGGCGGACTGCCTGGAAACACCATATATTTT
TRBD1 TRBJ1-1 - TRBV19 CASSLGTGGTVTEAFF TGTGCCAGTAGTCTTGGGACAGGGGGCACGGTGACTGAAGCTTTCTTT
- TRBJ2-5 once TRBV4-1 CASNQGEGGISQETQYF TGCGCCAGCAACCAAGGGGAGGGGGGGATCTCGCAAGAGACCCAGTACTTC
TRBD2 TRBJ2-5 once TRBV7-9 CASSRPLAGGLETQYF TGTGCCAGCAGTCGCCCCCTAGCGGGAGGTCTAGAGACCCAGTACTTC
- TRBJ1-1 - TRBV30 CAWRGRDLLRTEAFF TGTGCCTGGAGGGGGCGGGACCTCCTGAGGACTGAAGCTTTCTTT
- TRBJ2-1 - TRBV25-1 CASSVSLSSYNEQFF TGTGCCAGCAGTGTTAGTCTTAGCTCCTACAATGAGCAGTTCTTC
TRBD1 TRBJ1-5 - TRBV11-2 CASSLGRGQNQPQHF TGTGCCAGCAGCTTAGGCAGGGGGCAAAATCAGCCCCAGCATTTT
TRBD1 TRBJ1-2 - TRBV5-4 CASSEGQGYGYTF TGTGCCAGCAGCGAAGGACAGGGCTATGGCTACACCTTC
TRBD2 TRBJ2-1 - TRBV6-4 CASSATSGGGRGEQFF TGTGCCAGCAGTGCCACTAGCGGGGGGGGCCGGGGTGAGCAGTTCTTC
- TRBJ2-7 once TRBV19 CASRPGGGSWYEQYF TGTGCCAGTAGGCCGGGGGGCGGGAGCTGGTACGAGCAGTACTTC
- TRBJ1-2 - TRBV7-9 CASSLGGNYGYTF TGTGCCAGCAGCTTGGGGGGTAACTATGGCTACACCTTC
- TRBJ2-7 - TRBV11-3 CASSLTDLPYEQYF TGTGCCAGCAGCCTGACAGACCTACCCTACGAGCAGTACTTC
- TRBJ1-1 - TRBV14 CASSQTGRNTEAFF TGTGCCAGCAGCCAGACAGGTCGGAACACTGAAGCTTTCTTT
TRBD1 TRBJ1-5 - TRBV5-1 CASSTGTGGQPQHF TGCGCCAGCAGCACAGGGACAGGAGGTCAGCCCCAGCATTTT
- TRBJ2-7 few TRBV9 CASSVDGASYEQYF TGTGCCAGCAGCGTAGACGGAGCTTCCTACGAGCAGTACTTC
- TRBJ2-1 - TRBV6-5 CASSFEAGSGNEQFF TGTGCCAGCAGTTTCGAAGCCGGTAGCGGCAATGAGCAGTTCTTC
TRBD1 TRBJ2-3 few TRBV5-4 CASSGDRGTDTQYF TGTGCCAGCAGCGGGGACAGGGGAACAGATACGCAGTATTTT
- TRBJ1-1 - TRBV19 CASRGLTGQTGGFYTEAFF TGTGCCAGTAGGGGCCTTACGGGGCAAACTGGGGGGTTTTACACTGAAGCTTTCTTT
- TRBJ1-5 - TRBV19 CATLRQGYENQPQHF TGTGCCACCCTCCGGCAGGGGTATGAGAATCAGCCCCAGCATTTT
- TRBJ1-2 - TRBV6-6 CASRPAGPGGYTF TGTGCCAGCAGGCCGGCGGGGCCTGGTGGCTACACCTTC
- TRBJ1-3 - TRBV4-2 CVSSPRGGVISGNTIYF TGTGTCAGCAGCCCGAGGGGGGGCGTCATCTCTGGAAACACCATATATTTT
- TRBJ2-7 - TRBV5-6 CASSPTGAYEQYF TGTGCCAGCAGCCCCACAGGAGCCTACGAGCAGTACTTC
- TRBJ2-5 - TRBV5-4 CASSLSLREQETQYF TGTGCCAGCAGTTTGAGCCTTCGGGAGCAAGAGACCCAGTACTTC
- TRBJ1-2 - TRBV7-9 CASSPTLQGRDGYTF TGTGCCAGCAGCCCGACCCTCCAGGGCCGGGATGGCTACACCTTC
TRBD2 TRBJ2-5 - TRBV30 CAWSPAGKAETQYF TGTGCCTGGAGCCCAGCGGGGAAAGCGGAGACCCAGTACTTC